The source of this T cell receptor (beta chain) is a study of identifying expanded T cells in peripheral blood. Study outcomes and limitations: Differentially abundant clones: about 1.2 between replicates, about 17 at two to three weeks, approximately 18 at four. Across healthy donors, higher total template counts meant significantly greater roughly 2-week count variance.

Here immunoSEQ multiplex PCR was the method, and the copy in TCRdb shows in-frame clones only, minus some. The table has 81,000 or so clones, 84% seen once. In regard to this clone: Its antigen is as yet unknown.

During the collection period, no donor immune events like infections were recorded. With 2 bases removed from V and 1 base from J, the gap between germline ends came to 15 bases. Germline V CDR1 and CDR2: MDHEN, SYDVKM. This CDR3 contains 16 residues. The sequenced sample consisted of blood. The receptor's source is a person aged 18-70 years in good health. V is TRBV28 and J is TRBJ2-7; D uncertain. Written as DNA, the CDR3 is TGTGCCAGCAGTTTAACCCAGGCTTATACTTCCTACGAGCAGTACTTC. Amino acids: CASSLTQAYTSYEQYF.